Each of the 8 T cell receptor beta chains below was sequenced from the same sample in a study of shared clonotypes between healthy human individuals. Assay used: immunoSEQ multiplex PCR; TCRdb lists only in-frame clones, some missing. The profile shows around 510,000 clones, around 77% of them singletons. The source material was PBMCs. These receptors were taken from a middle-aged woman in good health. Some clones in this sample may be carry-over from other donors' samples.

The V and J genes are TRBV5-1 and TRBJ2-2; TRBD2 agrees at 11 bases. The germline V gene encodes CDR1 SGHRS and CDR2 YFSETQ. V lost 5 bases and J lost 5; bases outside the gene matches: 2. The CDR3 spans 14 residues. The DNA for the CDR3 is TGCGCCAGCAGTACTAGCGGGAGTACCGGGGAGCTGTTTTTT. It translates to CASSTSGSTGELFF.

The chain combines TRBV2 with TRBJ2-3; 12 nucleotides match TRBD2. Trimming took 5 bases from V and 4 from J; bases not matched to a gene: 4. Germline V gene data show CDR1 as SNHLY and CDR2 as FYNNEI. The CDR3 runs 15 residues. DNA for the CDR3: TGTGCCAGCAGTTTGACTAGCGGGAGCGCAGATACGCAGTATTTT. This encodes CASSLTSGSADTQYF.

V and J are TRBV2 and TRBJ2-5, with TRBD2 as a possible D gene (5 bases). The V gene lost 7 bases and the J gene lost 5 bases, with 14 bases spanning the gap. CDR1 is SNHLY, CDR2 FYNNEI, per germline. The CDR3 is made up of 13 amino acids. In DNA form, the CDR3 reads TGTGCCAGCAACGGGGTCGAAAGGGAGACCCAGTACTTC. Translated, it gives CASNGVERETQYF.

This clone was recorded a few times. The J gene is TRBJ2-5, the V gene TRBV4-1, with D uncertain. V was cut by 0 bases and J by 0 bases, with 11 bases left in between. The CDR3 is 16 residues long. Germline V gives CDR1 MGHRA, CDR2 YSYEKL. The CDR3, as DNA: TGCGCCAGCAGCCAAGAAGTTCCGCGGAACCAAGAGACCCAGTACTTC. As protein: CASSQEVPRNQETQYF.

The V gene is TRBV27, the J gene TRBJ2-6; no reliable D call. CDR1 MNHEY and CDR2 SMNVEV come from the germline V gene (reference sequence). With 4 bases removed from V and 4 bases from J, the gap between germline ends came to 2 bases. CDR3 length equals 12 residues. CDR3 DNA: TGTGCCAGCAGTTCCGGGGCCAACGTCCTGACTTTC. It yields the protein CASSSGANVLTF.

Here the CDR3 reads CASSPGDSIYNEQFF. The DNA of the CDR3 is TGCGCCAGCTCCCCGGGGGACAGCATATACAATGAGCAGTTCTTC. This chain uses TRBV5-1 with TRBJ2-1; D is perhaps TRBD1 (7 bases). With 7 bases removed from V and 4 bases from J, the gap between germline ends came to 18 bases. Germline CDR1 reads SGHRS; CDR2 reads YFSETQ. This CDR3 is built from 15 residues.

For the CDR3, the DNA is TGTGCCATCAGGTCGGATAGCTCTGGAAACACCATATATTTT. It translates to CAIRSDSSGNTIYF. The chain uses TRBV10-3 and TRBJ1-3; D unclear. Germline V lookup: CDR1 ENHRY, CDR2 SYGVKD. Trimming removed 6 bases at V and 0 bases at J, with 9 bases between. The CDR3 is 14 residues long.

This chain connects TRBV5-1 to TRBJ2-3; D gene ambiguous. CDR1 and CDR2 (germline): SGHRS, YFSETQ. This CDR3 is 15 amino acids long. The V and J ends lost 7 bases and 4 bases respectively, with 19 bases between them. CDR3 sequence reads: CASRFLAASPDTQYF. The CDR3 DNA follows: TGCGCCAGCCGGTTTTTGGCGGCGTCGCCAGATACGCAGTATTTT. Drawing the rest from reference TRBV5-1 and TRBJ2-3, the complete variable domain is KAGVTQTPRYLIKTRGQQVTLSCSPISGHRSVSWYQQTPGQGLQFLFEYFSETQRNKGNFPGRFSGRQFSNSRSEMNVSTLELGDSALYLCASRFLAASPDTQYFGPGTRLTVL.